This passage covers 7 T cell receptor beta chains from one sample sequenced in a study of shared clonotypes between healthy human individuals (dated by TCRdb to the early 2020s). Receptor libraries were prepared by the immunoSEQ multiplex PCR assay. Held by TCRdb, this immuneACCESS table contains in-frame sequences only and omits some clones. Under half of the omission traces to an unresolved V gene where checked; the cause of the rest is unknown. Within this sample are about a million clones, with roughly 72% of them counted one time only. The top ten clonotypes cover over 1.3% of the sample. The sequenced sample was memory CD4+ T cells sorted from blood. The sample's cell subset or site label, decoded: CD45RA-negative fraction. These receptors were collected from a man aged 18 to 30 in good health.

This clone occurred once. This CDR3 is also generated by other DNA sequences in the sample. V usage is TRBV6-1 and J usage is TRBJ2-7, with 7 bases aligning to TRBD2. The CDR3 has 15 residues. CDR1 is MNHNS, CDR2 SASEGT, per germline. V lost 2 bases and J lost 0; bases outside the gene matches: 4. The CDR3 sequence is CASSERGGSSYEQYF. The DNA for the CDR3 is TGTGCCAGCAGTGAAAGGGGAGGGAGCTCCTACGAGCAGTACTTC.

CDR3 nucleotides: TGTGCCAGCAGTTCACCCCTCTCAATTTACCCTAGCAATCAGCCCCAGCATTTT. Translated, it gives CASSSPLSIYPSNQPQHF. J is TRBJ1-5 and V is TRBV28; D is ambiguous. Germline V gene lookup returns CDR1 MDHEN and CDR2 SYDVKM. The CDR3 sequence is 18 residues long. Trimming left V 4 bases short and J 0 bases short, with 19 bases between.

This chain links TRBV29-1 with TRBJ1-2; the D is unclear. In germline, CDR1 is SQVTM, CDR2 ANQGSEA. The CDR3 is 14 amino acids. Trimming left V 3 bases short and J 1 base short, with 12 bases between. CDR3 loop: CSVDKSGLNYGYTF. In nucleotides, the CDR3 is TGCAGCGTTGATAAGTCAGGTCTTAACTATGGCTACACCTTC.

This clone was observed a few times. The chain combines TRBV19 with TRBJ1-5; D may be TRBD1 (5 bases). This CDR3 has 16 residues. CDR1 is LNHDA, CDR2 SQIVND, per germline (reference sequence). Trimming removed 2 bases from V and 0 bases from J, with 11 bases in between. The CDR3: CASSIIRQYSNQPQHF. The CDR3 DNA sequence: TGTGCCAGTAGTATAATCCGACAGTATAGCAATCAGCCCCAGCATTTT.

In DNA, the CDR3 is TGTGCCAGCAGCGCCTCGGCTTTCTCCCCCTACGAGCAGTACTTC. Protein product: CASSASAFSPYEQYF. This sequence joins TRBV7-2 and TRBJ2-7; no definite D call. Trimming shortened V by 5 bases and J by 2 bases, and 16 bases separated the two germline ends. Germline CDR1 and CDR2: SGHTA and FQGNSA. The CDR3 covers 15 residues.

CDR3 bases: TGTGCCAGCAGTTCTCTAGCGGGGATAAACAATGAGCAGTTCTTC. Protein: CASSSLAGINNEQFF. This chain links TRBV7-2 with TRBJ2-1, with 9 nucleotides matching TRBD2. Germline V CDR1 and CDR2: SGHTA, FQGNSA. V lost 6 bases, J lost 5 bases, and 8 bases stayed unmatched. This CDR3 comprises 15 residues. The complete variable domain, with remaining parts taken from reference TRBV7-2 and TRBJ2-1, reads GAGVSQSPSNKVTEKGKDVELRCDPISGHTALYWYRQSLGQGLEFLIYFQGNSAPDKSGLPSDRFSAERTGGSVSTLTIQRTQQEDSAVYLCASSSLAGINNEQFFGPGTRLTVL.

The chain combines TRBV18 with TRBJ2-4; TRBD2 matches at 11 bases. The V segment lost 3 bases and the J segment 9 bases; nucleotides outside the gene matches: 10. Germline lookup yields CDR1 KGHSH and CDR2 LQKENI. CDR3 size: 16 residues. CDR3 in DNA: TGTGCCAGCTCACCCGCTGTAGCGGGGGGGCTAGGCATTCAGTACTTC. Amino acids: CASSPAVAGGLGIQYF. The full variable domain, its missing parts supplied by reference TRBV18 and TRBJ2-4, is NAGVMQNPRHLVRRRGQEARLRCSPMKGHSHVYWYRQLPEEGLKFMVYLQKENIIDESGMPKERFSAEFPKEGPSILRIQQVVRGDSAAYFCASSPAVAGGLGIQYFGAGTRLSVL.